This TCR beta chain was identified in a study of blood T cell repertoires in COVID-19. About the research overall: Spain, Italy and the United States supplied samples that represented acute and convalescent COVID-19. Sources were T cells, B-cell-depleted T cells, or PBMCs; the material itself was cDNA or gDNA.

In the source study's methods: By means of reference gene primer amplification, nucleated cell counts were estimated. Libraries were prepared by immunoSEQ multiplex PCR; TCRdb keeps only in-frame clonotypes and omits some of them. D and trimming were read from the DNA, whereas the V and J calls and clone size are those reported in that table. This sample yields around 100,000 clones, of which 84% are seen a single time; about 8.1% belongs to the top ten. Germline V CDR1 and CDR2: SGHNT, YYREEE (reference sequence). V was clipped by 3 bases and J by 6 bases, with 15 bases between them. CDR3 length: 14 residues.

The receptor was derived from a woman aged 40 to 50 with acute or convalescent COVID-19. Sequenced input: peripheral blood. The chain has TRBV5-4 and TRBJ1-2; the D gene is possibly TRBD1 (6 bases). CDR3 residues: CASSSKGGFDGYTF. The CDR3 DNA reads TGTGCCAGCAGCTCGAAGGGGGGGTTTGATGGCTACACCTTC.